This TCR beta chain was identified in a study of graft-versus-host responses after intestinal transplantation (dated by TCRdb to the early 2020s). Regarding the study in general: The transplants that recipients received were multivisceral, liver-intestinal, or isolated intestinal. Anti-thymocyte globulin induction was given to all recipients, followed by maintenance tacrolimus and steroids for 3 to 4 years. Bulk TCR-beta CDR3 sequencing was used to track graft-versus-host and host-versus-graft alloreactive T cell clones in the graft, circulation and bone marrow after intestinal transplantation. To identify alloreactive clones, pre-transplant mixed lymphocyte reaction products were sequenced and then compared with unstimulated pre-transplant donor and recipient T cells. A cohort of about 25 intestinal transplant recipients, including one retransplant, was enrolled, and a few patients lacking pretransplant specimens were excluded. Donor T cell macrochimerism was defined as a peak of at least 4% donor T cells among recipient peripheral blood mononuclear cells. Samples from a few later patients were sequenced in-house on an Illumina MiSeq with MiXCR processing rather than by the commercial service.

Study-wide conclusions, independent of this receptor: Conclusions were limited by the relatively low number and heterogeneity of intestinal transplant patients. Patients with donor T cell macrochimerism had high GvH to HvG T cell clonal ratios in their allografts. GvH clones were detected in recipient bone marrow, and some of these GvH clones were observed earlier in ileal mucosa or blood, consistent with an intestinal mucosal origin. Early after transplant, declines in HvG clones were associated with peak levels of circulating GvH clones.

In the case of this clone: Its antigen has not been determined. One base away there is no much larger clone; base qualities are not given.

Sample time point, as interpreted from the label and publication: cells obtained before transplantation from donor or recipient. CD3+CD4+ and CD3+CD8+ populations were FACS-sorted from unstimulated pre-transplant donor and recipient cells taken from spleen or lymph nodes. The library was generated by the immunoSEQ multiplex PCR assay. For most patients, genomic DNA was isolated with the Qiagen DNeasy Blood and Tissue Kit and shipped frozen to Adaptive Biotechnologies for TCR sequencing. Adaptive Biotechnologies carried out high-throughput TCR-beta CDR3 sequencing of genomic DNA for most patients. Per the source publication's procedure: Adaptive's ImmunoSEQ software was the source of the TCR sequencing data for around 20 patients, while three other patients were processed with MiXCR and VDJtools. To correct CD4 versus CD8 sorting errors, any sequence found in both subsets at a frequency ratio below 5:1 was removed. CDR3 nucleotide sequences shared between donor and recipient were removed because their origin could not be assigned. Alloreactive clones required at least 2-fold expansion over unstimulated cells and minimum CFSE-low frequency of 0.002% (template counts) or 0.001% (read counts). Clones were considered mappable if detected in sequenced pre-transplant spleen, lymph node, or MLR CFSE-low populations of the donor or recipient. The cumulative frequency of alloreactive clones was calculated as a percentage of all sequences, weighted by copy number. As stored in TCRdb, this immuneACCESS dataset retains in-frame rearrangements with V and J assigned. A fraction of the clones does not appear; measured against another copy, unresolved V genes explain less than half of the discrepancy, and the remainder lacks a known reason. Clone size and the V and J calls come from that table; the DNA yielded D and trimming. Counted in this sample were 70,000 or so clones; under 90% of them appeared once. 0.35% to 0.5% of the sample is held by the ten biggest clonotypes.

This sample comprised unstimulated CD4+ T cells sorted from spleen or lymph node cells, obtained before transplant. This receptor was obtained from a human donor who was the organ donor for an intestinal transplant.

The CDR3 region: CASSYSNPGNSPLHF. The base sequence is TGTGCCAGCAGTTACTCGAATCCCGGTAATTCACCCCTCCACTTT. This sequence uses TRBV6-5 and TRBJ1-6, with the D gene not clear enough to name. V is reduced by 0 bases and J by 6 bases, leaving a spacing of 9 bases between them. As encoded in the germline V gene, CDR1 is MNHEY while CDR2 is SVGAGI. Its CDR3 holds 15 amino acids, cysteine through phenylalanine. Only the CDR3 portion is preserved as DNA: 45 bases, with reading frame beginning at the first base.